The 26 T cell receptor beta chains below all came from one sample that was sequenced in a study of technical replicates of blood from several donors. The method was immunoSEQ multiplex PCR; TCRdb's version includes in-frame clones alone and lacks a portion of them. The sample records 65,000 to 80,000 clones, less than 98% being singletons. Sequencing was performed on T cells isolated from PBMCs. The receptors originated from a human donor in good health.

The V call is TRBV25-1, the J call TRBJ2-5; 8 nucleotides align to TRBD1. J was trimmed by 4 bases and V by 3 bases; bases with no gene match: 10. CDR3 length: 16 amino acids. The germline V gene encodes CDR1 MGHDK and CDR2 SYGVNS. The CDR3 DNA reads as TGTGCCAGCAGTGACTATCACGCAGGGGGCGTAGAGACCCAGTACTTC. Translating gives CASSDYHAGGVETQYF. The entire variable domain, with the rest obtained from reference TRBV25-1 and TRBJ2-5, is as follows: EADIYQTPRYLVIGTGKKITLECSQTMGHDKMYWYQQDPGMELHLIHYSYGVNSTEKGDLSSESTVSRIRTEHFPLTLESARPSHTSQYLCASSDYHAGGVETQYFGPGTRLLVL.

The chain carries TRBV5-1 and TRBJ2-2; D unclear. CDR1 is SGHRS and CDR2 is YFSETQ in the germline V gene. The CDR3 runs to 12 residues. The V end was cut by 2 bases, the J end by 6 bases, with 5 bases between. Here the CDR3 reads CASSLSPGELFF. CDR3 DNA sequence: TGCGCCAGCAGCTTAAGCCCCGGGGAGCTGTTTTTT.

V usage is TRBV9 and J usage is TRBJ2-5; 9 positions agree with TRBD2. V was clipped by 1 base and J by 1 base; unmatched bases: 5. Germline lookup yields CDR1 SGDLS and CDR2 YYNGEE. This CDR3 spans 16 amino acids. For the CDR3, the DNA is TGTGCCAGCAGCGTAAGGGCTAGCGGGGCCCAAGAGACCCAGTACTTC. It yields the protein CASSVRASGAQETQYF.

The V call is TRBV29-1, the J call TRBJ2-1; 13 bases are shared with TRBD2. CDR3 length equals 15 residues. The V gene's germline CDR1 is SQVTM and CDR2 ANQGSEA. J gave up 5 bases and V 4 bases, and 5 bases lay outside the gene matches. CDR3 DNA sequence: TGCAGCGTTGTGGGGACTAGCGGGAATCACAATGAGCAGTTCTTC. This sequence encodes CSVVGTSGNHNEQFF.

The chain uses TRBV6-5 and TRBJ2-7; maybe TRBD1 (7 bases). The CDR3 is 13 residues long. Germline V CDR1 and CDR2: MNHEY, SVGAGI. Trimming left V 5 bases short and J 2 bases short, with 10 bases between. The CDR3 is CASSAGQPYEQYF. The CDR3 bases are TGTGCCAGCAGTGCGGGACAGCCCTACGAGCAGTACTTC.

The count of this clone is one. The chain combines TRBV18 with TRBJ1-4; a possible D gene is TRBD1 (6 bases). The CDR3 extends over 13 amino acids. Germline V gives CDR1 KGHSH, CDR2 LQKENI. V was pared by 5 bases and J by 6 bases, with 10 bases between. In DNA form, the CDR3 reads TGTGCCAGCTCAGGGGGCACTGATGAAAAACTGTTTTTT. Protein: CASSGGTDEKLFF. The full variable domain, rest sourced from reference TRBV18 and TRBJ1-4, is NAGVMQNPRHLVRRRGQEARLRCSPMKGHSHVYWYRQLPEEGLKFMVYLQKENIIDESGMPKERFSAEFPKEGPSILRIQQVVRGDSAAYFCASSGGTDEKLFFGSGTQLSVL.

The J gene is TRBJ1-1, the V gene TRBV29-1; the D is unclear. Germline V gives CDR1 SQVTM, CDR2 ANQGSEA. V lost 3 bases, J lost 0 bases, and 11 bases lay in between. This CDR3 is 14 amino acids long. As DNA, the CDR3 is TGCAGCGTTGAGTCCCGGGGTATGAACACTGAAGCTTTCTTT. This translates into CSVESRGMNTEAFF.

This chain links TRBV7-2 with TRBJ2-7; perhaps TRBD2 as D (6 bases). Germline values: CDR1 SGHTA, CDR2 FQGNSA. Trimming took 5 bases from V and 5 from J, leaving 13 bases between them. The CDR3 sequence is 13 residues long. The CDR3 coding sequence is TGTGCCAGCAGCCAACGGGAGACCCACGAGCAGTACTTC. Translation gives CASSQRETHEQYF.

This chain joins TRBV27 and TRBJ2-7; TRBD1 agrees at 7 bases. The CDR3 length is 15 residues. The germline gives CDR1 MNHEY, CDR2 SMNVEV (reference sequence). The J segment lost 5 bases and the V segment lost 5 bases, leaving 12 bases of the junction unmatched. DNA for the CDR3: TGTGCCAGCAGTCTCCGACAGGGCCCGTTAGACGAGCAGTACTTC. Residues: CASSLRQGPLDEQYF.

The chain is built from TRBV7-2 and TRBJ1-5; the D is unclear. V lost 5 bases and J lost 2, with 19 bases in between. The germline gives CDR1 SGHTA, CDR2 FQGNSA. This CDR3 comprises 17 residues. The CDR3 protein is CASSKKSSGRGNQPQHF. CDR3 DNA: TGTGCCAGCAGCAAGAAGAGTAGCGGACGCGGCAATCAGCCCCAGCATTTT.

The rearrangement links TRBV19 to TRBJ2-2, with D possibly being TRBD1 (6 bases). Germline lookup yields CDR1 LNHDA and CDR2 SQIVND (reference sequence). Trimming removed 2 bases from V and 6 bases from J, with 7 bases in between. There are 13 residues in the CDR3. CDR3 sequence (DNA): TGTGCCAGTAGTATACAGGGGTCCGGGGAGCTGTTTTTT. It encodes CASSIQGSGELFF.

This clone was observed once. V usage is TRBV5-1 and J usage is TRBJ2-1; a weak D match, TRBD2 (6 bases). CDR3 length: 17 amino acids. The V gene lost 0 bases and the J gene lost 5 bases, with 18 bases spanning the gap. Germline V gives CDR1 SGHRS, CDR2 YFSETQ. The CDR3 nucleotides are TGCGCCAGCAGCTTGGAAGGGCATTTTGCGGGGAACAATGAGCAGTTCTTC. This encodes CASSLEGHFAGNNEQFF.

The genes are TRBV9 and TRBJ1-5; TRBD1 is a possible D gene (5 bases). CDR1 SGDLS and CDR2 YYNGEE come from the germline V gene. The CDR3 consists of 15 residues. V lost 3 bases, J lost 6 bases, and 16 bases lay in between. CDR3 sequence reads: CASSASYQGIQPQHF. The CDR3 bases are TGTGCCAGCAGCGCATCGTACCAGGGTATTCAGCCCCAGCATTTT.

The chain recombines TRBV29-1 with TRBJ2-3; TRBD1 matches at 7 bases. J was trimmed by 0 bases and V by 6 bases; bases with no gene match: 9. This CDR3 region has 15 residues. Germline-derived CDR1 and CDR2 are SQVTM and ANQGSEA. The CDR3: CSVKQGYGSTDTQYF. CDR3 DNA: TGCAGCGTAAAACAGGGGTACGGGAGCACAGATACGCAGTATTTT.

The chain has TRBV7-9 and TRBJ1-5; D is unresolved. In germline, CDR1 is SEHNR, CDR2 FQNEAQ (reference sequence). V was clipped by 2 bases and J by 5 bases, with 7 bases between them. The CDR3 has 13 amino acids. The chain's CDR3 is CASSLRTDQPQHF. In nucleotides, the CDR3 is TGTGCCAGCAGCTTAAGAACGGATCAGCCCCAGCATTTT.

The CDR3 DNA reads as TGTGCCAGCAGCCAGAGGACAGCTGAAGCTTTCTTT. Translation gives CASSQRTAEAFF. This sequence joins TRBV7-9 and TRBJ1-1; D might be TRBD1 (6 bases). V lost 5 bases, J lost 6 bases, and 10 bases lay in between. The CDR3 extends over 12 amino acids. Germline assignment: CDR1 SEHNR and CDR2 FQNEAQ (reference sequence).

CDR3 nucleotides: TGTGCCAGCAGTTTACAGGCTGGGGCACATAGAAAACTGTTTTTT. Amino acids: CASSLQAGAHRKLFF. The chain employs TRBV6-5 and TRBJ1-4; TRBD1 might be the D (5 bases). The CDR3 runs 15 residues. The V gene's germline CDR1 is MNHEY and CDR2 SVGAGI. V was pared by 4 bases and J by 10 bases, with 19 bases between.

The rearrangement uses TRBV4-1 and TRBJ2-5, with 10 bases fitting TRBD2. The assigned J gene may be wrong: the sequence end matches TRBJ2-7 better. The CDR3 totals 19 residues. Per germline, CDR1 MGHRA and CDR2 YSYEKL. DNA of the CDR3: TGCGCCAGCAGCCAACCGAGCGCAGCGGGAGGGCCGATAGTCTACGAGCAGTACTTC. It encodes CASSQPSAAGGPIVYEQYF.

The genes are TRBV28 and TRBJ1-1, with 10 bases lining up with TRBD1. J lost 5 bases, V lost 3 bases, and 6 bases had no gene match. The CDR3 is 15 amino acids. Germline CDR1 and CDR2: MDHEN and SYDVKM. The chain's CDR3 is CASSFSGTGDTEAFF. CDR3 nucleotides: TGTGCCAGCAGTTTTTCCGGGACAGGGGATACTGAAGCTTTCTTT.

This rearrangement joins TRBV11-3 to TRBJ1-1, with D tentatively TRBD1 (5 bases). Looked up from germline, CDR1 is SGHNT and CDR2 is YENEEA. The V gene lost 7 bases and the J gene lost 0 bases, with 15 bases spanning the gap. The CDR3 consists of 15 residues. The CDR3 loop reads CASTPVGGLNTEAFF. CDR3 sequence (DNA): TGTGCCAGCACCCCAGTGGGGGGTTTGAACACTGAAGCTTTCTTT.

This clone was detected only once. The rearrangement joins TRBV6-5 to TRBJ2-4; TRBD1 matches at 7 bases. Per germline, CDR1 MNHEY and CDR2 SVGAGI. V shed 6 bases, J shed 7 bases, and the junction held 3 bases outside the gene matches. The CDR3 has 12 amino acids. The CDR3 loop reads CASRHRGNIQYF. The CDR3 coding sequence is TGTGCCAGCAGACACAGGGGTAACATTCAGTACTTC.

The chain is built from TRBV11-2 and TRBJ1-2, with 9 bases identical to TRBD1. V gave up 5 bases and J gave up 4 bases; unmatched junction bases: 5. The CDR3 spans 14 residues. The germline V gene has CDR1 SGHAT and CDR2 FQNNGV. CDR3 bases: TGTGCCAGCAGCCCCGGGACAGGGTCCTATGGCTACACCTTC. The encoded protein is CASSPGTGSYGYTF.

V and J are TRBV7-9 and TRBJ2-5; D gene ambiguous. The CDR3 contains 12 residues. CDR1 SEHNR and CDR2 FQNEAQ come from the germline V gene (reference sequence). With 4 bases removed from V and 0 bases from J, the gap between germline ends came to 3 bases. CDR3 sequence reads: CASSYYQETQYF. Written as DNA, the CDR3 is TGTGCCAGCAGCTACTACCAAGAGACCCAGTACTTC.

This chain's CDR3 is CAAGDVISGNTIYF. CDR3 bases: TGTGCCGCGGGGGACGTTATCTCTGGAAACACCATATATTTT. J is TRBJ1-3 and V is TRBV15; a weak D match, TRBD1 (5 bases). The CDR3 extends over 14 amino acids. Germline V gives CDR1 LNHNV, CDR2 YYDKDF (reference sequence). Trimming took off 11 bases at V and 0 bases at J, with 14 bases between the two ends.

V and J are TRBV7-3 and TRBJ1-1; D ambiguous. The V end was cut by 5 bases, the J end by 0 bases, with 7 bases between. Germline V gives CDR1 SGHTA, CDR2 FQGTGA. The CDR3 loop spans 13 amino acids. The CDR3 DNA is TGTGCCAGCAGCCTCTCAGTGAACACTGAAGCTTTCTTT. This codes for CASSLSVNTEAFF.

In the case of this clone: In the same sample, other DNA sequences code for this CDR3. J is TRBJ2-7 and V is TRBV9; TRBD2 is a possible D gene (5 bases). The length of the CDR3 is 12 residues. Germline V gene sequence: CDR1 SGDLS, CDR2 YYNGEE. V shed 4 bases and J shed 3 bases, with 8 bases lying between them. The CDR3 DNA reads as TGTGCCAGCAGCCCTGGAGGCTACGAGCAGTACTTC. It specifies CASSPGGYEQYF.